The next 3 T cell receptor beta chains were all read from a single sample in a study of T cell responses to AZD1222 COVID-19 vaccine. Libraries were prepared by immunoSEQ multiplex PCR; TCRdb keeps only in-frame clonotypes and omits some of them. Counted here are about 94,000 clones, 70% to 90% occurring once; the ten biggest clones make up 9.5% to 13%. Here the sequenced sample was peripheral blood, taken 28 days after the second AZD1222 dose. These receptors originate from an adult who received the AZD1222 COVID-19 vaccine.

This clone was detected a few times. This rearrangement joins TRBV2 to TRBJ2-7; 7 nucleotides align to TRBD1. With 11 bases clipped from V and 3 bases from J, the junction kept 10 bases outside the gene matches. CDR3 length: 13 residues. Per the germline V gene, CDR1 is SNHLY and CDR2 is FYNNEI. The DNA for the CDR3 is TGTGCCTTCAGAGAGGGGGCCCTCTACGAGCAGTACTTC. Amino acid sequence: CAFREGALYEQYF.

Note on this clone: Other nucleotide sequences from this sample produce the same CDR3. The chain links TRBV29-1 to TRBJ2-1; D gene ambiguous. Deletions cut 2 bases from V and 6 bases from J, with 5 bases between. This CDR3 comprises 11 residues. CDR1 is SQVTM, CDR2 ANQGSEA, per germline. The CDR3 reads CSVERVNEQFF. The CDR3 DNA is TGCAGCGTTGAAAGGGTCAATGAGCAGTTCTTC.

The chain uses TRBV3-1 (or the pseudogene TRBV3-2) and TRBJ1-3; D gene ambiguous. The CDR3 totals 13 residues. Trimming took off 0 bases at V and 2 bases at J, with 2 bases between the two ends. Germline assignment: CDR1 LGHDT and CDR2 YNNKEL (reference sequence). This CDR3 reads CASSQDPGNTIYF. DNA of the CDR3: TGTGCCAGCAGCCAAGATCCTGGAAACACCATATATTTT.